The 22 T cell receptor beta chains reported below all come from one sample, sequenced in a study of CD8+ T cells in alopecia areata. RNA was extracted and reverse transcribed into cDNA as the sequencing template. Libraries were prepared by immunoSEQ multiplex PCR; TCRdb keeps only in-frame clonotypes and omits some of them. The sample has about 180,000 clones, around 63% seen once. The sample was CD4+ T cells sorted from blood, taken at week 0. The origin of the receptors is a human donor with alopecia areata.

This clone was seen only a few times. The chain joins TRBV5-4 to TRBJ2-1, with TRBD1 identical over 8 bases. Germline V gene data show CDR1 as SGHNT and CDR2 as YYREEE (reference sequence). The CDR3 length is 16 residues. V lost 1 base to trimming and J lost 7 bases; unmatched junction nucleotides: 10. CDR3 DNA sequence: TGTGCCAGCAGCTTGCCTGACAGGGGACTGGGGAATGAGCAGTTCTTC. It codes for CASSLPDRGLGNEQFF.

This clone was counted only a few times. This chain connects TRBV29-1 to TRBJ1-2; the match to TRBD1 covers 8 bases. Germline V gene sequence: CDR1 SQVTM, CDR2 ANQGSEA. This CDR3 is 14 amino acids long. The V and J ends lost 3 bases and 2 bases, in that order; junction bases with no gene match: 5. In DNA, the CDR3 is TGCAGCGTTGACAAGACAGGGGAAAACTATGGCTACACCTTC. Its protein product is CSVDKTGENYGYTF.

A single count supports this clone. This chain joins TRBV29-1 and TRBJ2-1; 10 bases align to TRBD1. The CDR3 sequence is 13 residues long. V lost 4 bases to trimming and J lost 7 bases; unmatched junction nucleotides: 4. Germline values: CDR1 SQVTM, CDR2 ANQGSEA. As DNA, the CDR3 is TGCAGCGTTGGGGCGGGACAGGGGAATGAGCAGTTCTTC. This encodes CSVGAGQGNEQFF.

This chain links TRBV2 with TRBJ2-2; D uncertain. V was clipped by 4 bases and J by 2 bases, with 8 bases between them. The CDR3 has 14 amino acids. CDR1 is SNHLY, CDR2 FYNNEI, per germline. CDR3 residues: CASSASLNTGELFF. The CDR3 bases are TGTGCCAGCAGTGCCTCTCTAAACACCGGGGAGCTGTTTTTT.

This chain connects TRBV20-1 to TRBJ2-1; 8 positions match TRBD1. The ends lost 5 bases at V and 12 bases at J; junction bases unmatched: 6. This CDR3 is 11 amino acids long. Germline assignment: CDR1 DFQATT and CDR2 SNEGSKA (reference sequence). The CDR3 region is CSASSGTGQFF. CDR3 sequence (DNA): TGCAGTGCTTCTTCAGGGACAGGGCAGTTCTTC.

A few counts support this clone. Here the CDR3 reads CSVGAVENQPQHF. The CDR3, as DNA: TGCAGCGTTGGAGCAGTCGAAAATCAGCCCCAGCATTTT. The chain joins TRBV29-1 to TRBJ1-5, with no clear D. This CDR3 is built from 13 residues. Per the germline V gene, CDR1 is SQVTM and CDR2 is ANQGSEA. The germline V and J ends were trimmed by 4 bases and 4 bases, with 11 bases remaining between them.

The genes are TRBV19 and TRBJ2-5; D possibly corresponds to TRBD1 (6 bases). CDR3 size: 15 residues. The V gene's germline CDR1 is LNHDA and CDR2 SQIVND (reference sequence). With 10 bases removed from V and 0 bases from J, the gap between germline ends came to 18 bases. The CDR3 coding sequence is TGTGCCACCCGAGGGGGACAAGCGTACCAAGAGACCCAGTACTTC. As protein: CATRGGQAYQETQYF. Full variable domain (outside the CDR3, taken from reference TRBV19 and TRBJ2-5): DGGITQSPKYLFRKEGQNVTLSCEQNLNHDAMYWYRQDPGQGLRLIYYSQIVNDFQKGDIAEGYSVSREKKESFPLTVTSAQKNPTAFYLCATRGGQAYQETQYFGPGTRLLVL.

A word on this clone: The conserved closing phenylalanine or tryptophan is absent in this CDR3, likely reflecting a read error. In DNA form, the CDR3 reads TGCAGCGTTGCTGAGGGTAGCTATGGCTACACCCTC. This codes for CSVAEGSYGYTL. V usage is TRBV29-1 and J usage is TRBJ1-2; D gene unclear. The CDR3 spans 12 residues. CDR1 and CDR2 (germline): SQVTM, ANQGSEA. Trimming stripped 4 bases from V and 4 bases from J, with 10 bases between.

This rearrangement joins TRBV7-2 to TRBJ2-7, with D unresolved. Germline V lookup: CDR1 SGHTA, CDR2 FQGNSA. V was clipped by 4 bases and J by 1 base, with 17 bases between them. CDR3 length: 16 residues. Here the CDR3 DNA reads TGTGCCAGCAGCTCCGTTTGGGAACTCACTTCCTACGAGCAGTACTTC. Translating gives CASSSVWELTSYEQYF.

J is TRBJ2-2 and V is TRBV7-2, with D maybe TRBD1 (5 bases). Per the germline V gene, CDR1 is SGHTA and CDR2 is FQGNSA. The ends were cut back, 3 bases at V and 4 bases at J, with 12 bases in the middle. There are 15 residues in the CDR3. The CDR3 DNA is TGTGCCAGCAGCTTCGGCGACAGACGCACCGGGGAGCTGTTTTTT. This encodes CASSFGDRRTGELFF.

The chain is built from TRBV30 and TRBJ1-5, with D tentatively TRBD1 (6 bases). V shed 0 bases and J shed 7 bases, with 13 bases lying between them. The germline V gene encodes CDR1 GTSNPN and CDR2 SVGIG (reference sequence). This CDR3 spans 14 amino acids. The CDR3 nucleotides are TGTGCCTGGAGTGTTTCTGGGGGCTACCAGCCCCAGCATTTT. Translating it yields CAWSVSGGYQPQHF.

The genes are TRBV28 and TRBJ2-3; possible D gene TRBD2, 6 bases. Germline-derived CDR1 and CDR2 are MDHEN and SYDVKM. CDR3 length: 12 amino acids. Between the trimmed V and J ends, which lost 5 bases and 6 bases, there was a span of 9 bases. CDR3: CASSGGRDTQYF. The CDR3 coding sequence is TGTGCCAGCAGTGGGGGGAGGGATACGCAGTATTTT.

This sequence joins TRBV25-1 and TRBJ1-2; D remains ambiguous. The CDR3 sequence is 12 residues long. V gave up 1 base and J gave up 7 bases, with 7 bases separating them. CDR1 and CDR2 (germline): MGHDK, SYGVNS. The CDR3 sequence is CASSESAGGYTF. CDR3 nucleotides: TGTGCCAGCAGTGAATCTGCGGGTGGCTACACCTTC.

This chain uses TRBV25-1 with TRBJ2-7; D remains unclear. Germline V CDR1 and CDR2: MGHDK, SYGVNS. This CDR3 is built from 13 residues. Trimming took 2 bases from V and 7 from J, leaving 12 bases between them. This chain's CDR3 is CASSELLGMEQYF. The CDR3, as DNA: TGTGCCAGCAGTGAACTTCTAGGCATGGAGCAGTACTTC.

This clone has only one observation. CDR3 sequence: CASSLGGPLYEQYF. DNA for the CDR3: TGTGCCAGCAGCTTAGGAGGGCCCCTCTACGAGCAGTACTTC. The chain has TRBV7-9 and TRBJ2-7, with D possibly being TRBD2 (5 bases). V lost 1 base and J 3 bases, leaving 10 bases between the germline ends. Germline V lookup: CDR1 SEHNR, CDR2 FQNEAQ (reference sequence). The CDR3 spans 14 residues.

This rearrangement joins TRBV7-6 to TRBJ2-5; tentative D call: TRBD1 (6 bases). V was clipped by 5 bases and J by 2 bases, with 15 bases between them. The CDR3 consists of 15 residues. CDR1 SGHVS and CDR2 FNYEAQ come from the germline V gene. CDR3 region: CASSPGQFGQETQYF. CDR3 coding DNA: TGTGCCAGCAGCCCCGGACAGTTCGGTCAAGAGACCCAGTACTTC.

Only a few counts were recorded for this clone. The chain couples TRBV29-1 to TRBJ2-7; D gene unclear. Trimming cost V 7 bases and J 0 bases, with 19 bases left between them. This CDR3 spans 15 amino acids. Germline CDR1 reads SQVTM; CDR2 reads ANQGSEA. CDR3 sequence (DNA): TGCAGCGCCGCTCCCGGCCTCGGCAGCTCCTACGAGCAGTACTTC. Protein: CSAAPGLGSSYEQYF.

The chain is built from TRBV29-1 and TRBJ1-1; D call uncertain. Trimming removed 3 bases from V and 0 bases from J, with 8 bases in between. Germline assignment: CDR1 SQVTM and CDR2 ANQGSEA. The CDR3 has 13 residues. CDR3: CSVDRQVNTEAFF. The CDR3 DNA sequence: TGCAGCGTTGATCGGCAGGTGAACACTGAAGCTTTCTTT.

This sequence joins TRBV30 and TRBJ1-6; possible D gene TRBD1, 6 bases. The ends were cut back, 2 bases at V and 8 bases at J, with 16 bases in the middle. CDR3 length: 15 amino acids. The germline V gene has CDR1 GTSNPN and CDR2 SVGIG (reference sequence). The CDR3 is CAWSLTMGADSPLHF. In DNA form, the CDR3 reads TGTGCCTGGAGTTTAACGATGGGGGCCGATTCACCCCTCCACTTT.

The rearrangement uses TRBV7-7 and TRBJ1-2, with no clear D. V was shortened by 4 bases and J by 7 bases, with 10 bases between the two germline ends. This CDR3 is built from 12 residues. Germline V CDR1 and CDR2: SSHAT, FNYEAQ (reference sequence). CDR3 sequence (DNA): TGTGCCAGCAGCTCGGGCCGACGTGGCTACACCTTC. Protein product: CASSSGRRGYTF.

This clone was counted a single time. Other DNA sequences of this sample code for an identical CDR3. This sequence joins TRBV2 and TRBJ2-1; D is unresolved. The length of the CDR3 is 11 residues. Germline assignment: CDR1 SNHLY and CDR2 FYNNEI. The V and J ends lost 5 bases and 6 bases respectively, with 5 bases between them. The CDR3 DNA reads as TGTGCCAGCAGTTACAGCAATGAGCAGTTCTTC. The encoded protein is CASSYSNEQFF.

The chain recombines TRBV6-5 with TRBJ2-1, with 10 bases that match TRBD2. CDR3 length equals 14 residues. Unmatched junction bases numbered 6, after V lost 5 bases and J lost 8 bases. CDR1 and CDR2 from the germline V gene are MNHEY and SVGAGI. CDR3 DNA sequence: TGTGCCAGCAGTCGGGGACTAGCGATTGATGAGCAGTTCTTC. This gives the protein CASSRGLAIDEQFF.